Below are 32 T cell receptor beta chains sequenced from a single sample in a study of blood T cells in healthy people across ages. A second PCR, run for about 6 to 11 cycles, used a sample-barcoded 5' primer plus a J-beta primer mix. TCRdb recomputed calls from the 5' RACE reads with MiXCR, one row per CDR3 protein. The repertoire holds 760,000 or so distinct CDR3 sequences, with 25% as singletons. These data were likewise used in another study, on T cells of mothers and their children.

Sequences were obtained from blood. The receptors stem from a boy aged 5-17 years in good health.

The J gene is TRBJ1-3, the V gene TRBV3-1, with D tentatively TRBD1 (6 bases). The CDR3 covers 16 residues. Trimming removed 4 bases at V and 0 bases at J, with 13 bases between. The germline V gene has CDR1 LGHDT and CDR2 YNNKEL (reference sequence). Here the CDR3 reads CASSLGQSFSGNTIYF. The CDR3 coding sequence is TGTGCCAGCAGCCTTGGACAGAGTTTCTCTGGAAACACCATATATTTT. The full variable domain, its missing parts supplied by reference TRBV3-1 and TRBJ1-3, is DTAVSQTPKYLVTQMGNDKSIKCEQNLGHDTMYWYKQDSKKFLKIMFSYNNKELIINETVPNRFSPKSPDKAHLNLHINSLELGDSAVYFCASSLGQSFSGNTIYFGEGSWLTVV.

In this sample, this clonotype turned up a few times. The rearrangement links TRBV24-1 to TRBJ2-5; a possible D gene is TRBD2 (6 bases). V was shortened by 3 bases and J by 2 bases, with 12 bases between the two germline ends. Germline V gene sequence: CDR1 KGHDR, CDR2 SFDVKD. This CDR3 comprises 15 residues. For the CDR3, the DNA is TGTGCCACCAGTGATCCCAGGGCGGGACAAGAGACCCAGTACTTC. Protein sequence: CATSDPRAGQETQYF.

V usage is TRBV24-1 and J usage is TRBJ2-1, with 11 nucleotides matching TRBD2. This CDR3 is 16 amino acids long. The V and J ends lost 4 bases and 4 bases, in that order; junction bases with no gene match: 5. CDR1 is KGHDR, CDR2 SFDVKD, per germline. CDR3 DNA: TGTGCCACCAGTGACTTAGCGGGAGGGGATTACAATGAGCAGTTCTTC. Translated: CATSDLAGGDYNEQFF.

This clonotype was detected only a few times. This chain joins TRBV13 and TRBJ2-5, with TRBD1 identical over 7 bases. The J call is doubtful: the DNA matches TRBJ2-7 better. The germline V gene encodes CDR1 PRHDT and CDR2 FYEKMQ (reference sequence). CDR3 length: 15 residues. CDR3 bases: TGTGCCAGCAGCTCCCCAAGGACAGGTACCTACGAGCAGTACTTC. Protein sequence: CASSSPRTGTYEQYF.

The rearrangement joins TRBV12-3 or TRBV12-4 to TRBJ1-1; D is uncertain. V lost 2 bases, J lost 5 bases, and 9 bases lay in between. The CDR3 covers 13 residues. Here the CDR3 reads CASSLSRRTEAFF. The CDR3, as DNA: TGTGCCAGCAGTTTATCCAGGCGGACTGAAGCTTTCTTT.

This chain joins TRBV12-3 or TRBV12-4 and TRBJ2-1; 7 nucleotides match TRBD2. V was pared by 5 bases and J by 4 bases, with 8 bases of the junction left unmatched. The CDR3 is 15 residues long. The CDR3 region has the DNA TGTGCCAGCAGTCAGACTAGCCTAGGGTACAATGAGCAGTTCTTC. Translating it yields CASSQTSLGYNEQFF.

This rearrangement joins TRBV7-9 to TRBJ2-3, with TRBD1 matching over 9 bases. This CDR3 has 15 residues. The junction had 9 bases not matched to a gene; V was cut back by 5 bases and J by 6 bases. Germline lookup yields CDR1 SEHNR and CDR2 FQNEAQ (reference sequence). For the CDR3, the DNA is TGTGCCAGCAGCCCGACAGGGGGTACTGGGGATACGCAGTATTTT. Protein product: CASSPTGGTGDTQYF.

This clonotype was counted a few times. V is TRBV29-1 and J is TRBJ2-1; 10 bases are a match to TRBD2. Trimming cost V 2 bases and J 8 bases; bases outside gene matches: 6. CDR1 is SQVTM and CDR2 is ANQGSEA in the germline V gene. This CDR3 is built from 14 residues. The CDR3 protein is CSVEPTSGKDEQFF. In nucleotides, the CDR3 is TGCAGCGTTGAACCAACTAGCGGGAAAGATGAGCAGTTCTTC.

The CDR3 bases are TGTGCCAGCAGTGAGTCACGGGCCCCGGCTAATGAAAAACTGTTTTTT. Translating gives CASSESRAPANEKLFF. The chain joins TRBV2 to TRBJ1-4; D is ambiguous. Trimming took off 3 bases at V and 3 bases at J, with 14 bases between the two ends. The germline gives CDR1 SNHLY, CDR2 FYNNEI. The CDR3 is 16 amino acids.

In its sample, this clonotype was seen a few times. V usage is TRBV3-1 and J usage is TRBJ2-5; maybe TRBD2 (5 bases). The length of the CDR3 is 15 residues. V lost 1 base and J lost 4, with 13 bases in between. CDR1 and CDR2 from the germline V gene are LGHDT and YNNKEL (reference sequence). As DNA, the CDR3 is TGTGCCAGCAGCCAAGGGACGCGGGCGGTAGAGACCCAGTACTTC. Translating it yields CASSQGTRAVETQYF.

The chain has TRBV20-1 and TRBJ2-2; D gene uncertain. The CDR3 contains 12 residues. With 2 bases removed from V and 3 bases from J, the gap between germline ends came to 4 bases. CDR1 and CDR2 from the germline V gene are DFQATT and SNEGSKA (reference sequence). CDR3 DNA: TGCAGTGCTAGATCATACACCGGGGAGCTGTTTTTT. Its translation: CSARSYTGELFF.

This clonotype was seen a handful of times. The rearrangement uses TRBV9 and TRBJ1-2, with D uncertain. The CDR3 spans 11 residues. The germline gives CDR1 SGDLS, CDR2 YYNGEE. The V end lost 3 bases, the J end lost 8 bases, and 8 bases lay between the germline ends. The CDR3 DNA is TGTGCCAGCAGCGGCCCTTTGGGCTACACCTTC. Amino acids: CASSGPLGYTF.

The CDR3 loop is CASSLGVGIYNEQFF. The CDR3 coding sequence is TGCGCCAGCAGCCTCGGGGTGGGGATTTACAATGAGCAGTTCTTC. The chain carries TRBV5-1 and TRBJ2-1, with D possibly being TRBD2 (5 bases). The CDR3 totals 15 residues. V gave up 4 bases and J gave up 4 bases, with 15 bases separating them. Per germline, CDR1 SGHRS and CDR2 YFSETQ.

Regarding this clonotype: Compared with germline, one end of the junction differs, possibly owing to a read error. The chain uses TRBV4-1 and TRBJ2-7; 7 bases align to TRBD2. Germline-derived CDR1 and CDR2 are MGHRA and YSYEKL. The CDR3 loop spans 16 amino acids. CDR3 nucleotide sequence: TGCGCCAGCAGCCAAGAGGCGGGAGAAGGGTTCCACGAGCGGTACTTC. It specifies CASSQEAGEGFHERYF.

V gene TRBV6-2 or TRBV6-3 combines with J gene TRBJ2-3; D call uncertain. CDR3 size: 13 residues. The V end lost 2 bases, the J end lost 2 bases, and 5 bases lay between the germline ends. Germline CDR1 is MNHEY and CDR2 is SVGEGT. CDR3 sequence: CASSYEVTDTQYF. The CDR3 DNA follows: TGTGCCAGCAGTTACGAAGTCACAGATACGCAGTATTTT.

The chain links TRBV3-1 to TRBJ2-1; TRBD1 aligns across 7 bases. J was trimmed by 9 bases and V by 1 base; bases with no gene match: 6. This CDR3 comprises 14 residues. The germline V gene has CDR1 LGHDT and CDR2 YNNKEL (reference sequence). The CDR3 loop reads CASSQVAAGGEQFF. CDR3 bases: TGTGCCAGCAGCCAAGTGGCTGCAGGGGGTGAGCAGTTCTTC.

The rearrangement joins TRBV29-1 to TRBJ1-2, with D possibly matching TRBD1 (5 bases). The germline CDR1 and CDR2 sequences are SQVTM and ANQGSEA. This CDR3 region has 15 residues. The V and J ends lost 0 bases and 0 bases respectively, with 11 bases between them. DNA for the CDR3: TGCAGCGTTGAAGATCTGGGGGAAGCTAACTATGGCTACACCTTC. It yields the protein CSVEDLGEANYGYTF.

This rearrangement joins TRBV28 to TRBJ2-3, with TRBD2 as a possible D gene (5 bases). This CDR3 comprises 14 residues. Looked up from germline, CDR1 is MDHEN and CDR2 is SYDVKM. V was pared by 5 bases and J by 4 bases, with 13 bases between. The CDR3 here is CASSLTSYPDTQYF. The CDR3 DNA sequence: TGTGCCAGCAGTCTAACTAGTTACCCAGATACGCAGTATTTT.

A remark on this clonotype: Likely a read error: the CDR3 ends without its conserved phenylalanine or tryptophan. The chain couples TRBV7-2 to TRBJ1-1, with D perhaps TRBD1 (6 bases). The germline CDR1 and CDR2 sequences are SGHTA and FQGNSA. Trimming left V 5 bases short and J 4 bases short, with 26 bases between. The CDR3 has 18 residues. CDR3 loop: CASSPRRDNPFISTEAFL. The CDR3 DNA reads as TGTGCCAGCAGCCCCCGACGGGACAACCCGTTTATAAGCACTGAAGCTTTCCTT.

This clonotype has more than one count but fewer than ten. The genes are TRBV7-8 and TRBJ2-5; no firm D call. Matching the DNA end better, TRBJ2-1 makes the J call doubtful. This CDR3 has 13 residues. In germline, CDR1 is SGHVS, CDR2 FQNEAQ. The chain's CDR3 is CASSPLSKDEQFF. CDR3 sequence (DNA): TGTGCCAGCAGCCCCCTGTCCAAGGATGAGCAGTTCTTC.

The chain couples TRBV4-3 to TRBJ2-7; TRBD2 agrees at 13 bases. The germline V gene has CDR1 LGHNA and CDR2 YSLEER. After removal of 0 bases from V and 3 bases from J, the junction contained 8 bases not matched to a gene. The CDR3 is 18 residues long. CDR3 nucleotide sequence: TGCGCCAGCAGCCAAGATTCGACTAGCGGGGGGATAAGCTACGAGCAGTACTTC. Protein: CASSQDSTSGGISYEQYF.

This clonotype was counted between two and nine times. This chain joins TRBV28 and TRBJ2-7; D may be TRBD1 or TRBD2 (5 bases each). Between the trimmed V and J ends, which lost 8 bases and 1 base, there was a span of 12 bases. CDR3 length equals 13 residues. From germline, CDR1 is MDHEN and CDR2 SYDVKM. Here the CDR3 DNA reads TGTGCCAGCTTCGGGGCTGAGTCCTACGAGCAGTACTTC. Translating it yields CASFGAESYEQYF.

V usage is TRBV3-1 and J usage is TRBJ1-1; D perhaps matches TRBD1 (6 bases). The CDR3 loop spans 14 amino acids. Trimming removed 5 bases from V and 6 bases from J, with 16 bases in between. The V gene's germline CDR1 is LGHDT and CDR2 YNNKEL (reference sequence). This CDR3 is CASSKPSGGSEAFF. CDR3 nucleotide sequence: TGTGCCAGCAGCAAACCTTCGGGGGGCTCTGAAGCTTTCTTT.

In this sample, this clonotype turned up many times. V is TRBV9 and J is TRBJ2-5; a possible D gene is TRBD2 (6 bases). Trimming stripped 1 base from V and 5 bases from J, with 9 bases between. This CDR3 contains 13 residues. Germline V gives CDR1 SGDLS, CDR2 YYNGEE. The CDR3 DNA is TGTGCCAGCAGCGTACTCGGGGGTGAGACCCAGTACTTC. It encodes CASSVLGGETQYF.

A word on this clonotype: Germline and junction disagree at one end, which may indicate a read error. The chain uses TRBV5-5 and TRBJ1-1; D is unclear. The CDR3 covers 14 residues. The germline gives CDR1 SGHKS, CDR2 YYEKEE (reference sequence). CDR3 residues: CASSIRSMNTGAFF. The CDR3 DNA reads TGTGCCAGCAGCATCAGGAGCATGAACACTGGAGCTTTCTTT.

V usage is TRBV12-3 or TRBV12-4 and J usage is TRBJ2-5; a possible D gene is TRBD2 (5 bases). V was trimmed by 3 bases and J by 3 bases, leaving 14 bases between them. The CDR3 has 15 amino acids. CDR3 nucleotides: TGTGCCAGCAGTTTTGAGGGAGAACGGGAAGAGACCCAGTACTTC. Residues: CASSFEGEREETQYF.

For the CDR3, the DNA is TGCAGCGTTAGCACAGATACGCAGTATTTT. It codes for CSVSTDTQYF. V usage is TRBV29-1 and J usage is TRBJ2-3; D is ambiguous. CDR3 size: 10 residues. V lost 5 bases, J lost 0 bases, and 0 bases lay in between. In germline, CDR1 is SQVTM, CDR2 ANQGSEA.

The table lists this clonotype with a few counts. The V gene is TRBV29-1, the J gene TRBJ2-7, with D unclear. V lost 4 bases, J lost 2 bases, and 6 bases lay in between. This CDR3 spans 11 amino acids. Germline V CDR1 and CDR2: SQVTM, ANQGSEA. The CDR3 bases are TGCAGCGTTGGTTTGACCTACGAGCAGTACTTC. Its protein product is CSVGLTYEQYF.

The chain links TRBV29-1 to TRBJ1-4; D unresolved. The V end lost 6 bases, the J end lost 5 bases, and 13 bases lay between the germline ends. CDR1 and CDR2 from the germline V gene are SQVTM and ANQGSEA. CDR3 length: 13 residues. Here the CDR3 reads CSVYRVNNEKLFF. The CDR3 coding sequence is TGCAGCGTATACAGAGTAAACAATGAAAAACTGTTTTTT.

This chain connects TRBV9 to TRBJ2-3; possible D gene TRBD2, 5 bases. Germline CDR1 reads SGDLS; CDR2 reads YYNGEE. The ends were cut back, 5 bases at V and 6 bases at J, with 19 bases in the middle. The CDR3 extends over 15 amino acids. The CDR3 nucleotides are TGTGCCAGCAGTCCCTTTAAGTTAGCGTCGGATACGCAGTATTTT. This sequence encodes CASSPFKLASDTQYF.

This clonotype turned up a few times. The germline gene is not matched at one end of the junction; a read error may be the cause. The genes are TRBV24-1 and TRBJ2-1; 10 bases line up with TRBD2. Germline assignment: CDR1 KGHDR and CDR2 SFDVKD. The CDR3 covers 17 residues. CDR3 coding DNA: TGTGCCACTAGTGATTTAAAGCGGGGGGGGTCCTACAATGAGCAGTTCTTC. Protein product: CATSDLKRGGSYNEQFF.

CDR3 sequence (DNA): TGTGCCAGCAGCTCCCGGGACGACCTCACCGGGGAGCTGTTTTTT. Its protein is CASSSRDDLTGELFF. The V gene is TRBV5-6, the J gene TRBJ2-2; D may be TRBD1 or TRBD2 (5 bases each). CDR1 and CDR2 from the germline V gene are SGHDT and YYEEEE. Trimming shortened V by 3 bases and J by 4 bases, and 13 bases separated the two germline ends. This CDR3 contains 15 residues.